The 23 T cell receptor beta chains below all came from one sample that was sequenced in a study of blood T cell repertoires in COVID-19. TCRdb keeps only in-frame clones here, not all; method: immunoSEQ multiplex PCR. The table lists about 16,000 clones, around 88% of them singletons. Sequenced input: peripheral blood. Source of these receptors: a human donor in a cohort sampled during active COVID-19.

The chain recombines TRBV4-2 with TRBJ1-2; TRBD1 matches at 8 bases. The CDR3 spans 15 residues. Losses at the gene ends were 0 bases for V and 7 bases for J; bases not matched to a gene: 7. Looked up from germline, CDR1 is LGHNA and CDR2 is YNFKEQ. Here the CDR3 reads CASSQEAGQVLGYTF. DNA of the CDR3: TGTGCCAGCAGCCAAGAGGCGGGACAGGTGCTTGGCTACACCTTC.

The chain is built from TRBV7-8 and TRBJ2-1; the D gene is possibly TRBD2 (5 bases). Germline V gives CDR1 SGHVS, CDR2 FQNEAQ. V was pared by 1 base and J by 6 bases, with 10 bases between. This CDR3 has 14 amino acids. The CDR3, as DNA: TGTGCCAGCAGCTTAGGGACTCTCGGCAATGAGCAGTTCTTC. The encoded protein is CASSLGTLGNEQFF.

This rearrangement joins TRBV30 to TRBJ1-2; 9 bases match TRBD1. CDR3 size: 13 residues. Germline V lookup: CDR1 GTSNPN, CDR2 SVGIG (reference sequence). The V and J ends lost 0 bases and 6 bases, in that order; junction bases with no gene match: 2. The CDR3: CAWSVGQGNGYTF. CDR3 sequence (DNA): TGTGCCTGGAGTGTTGGACAGGGGAATGGCTACACCTTC. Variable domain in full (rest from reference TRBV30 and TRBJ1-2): SQTIHQWPATLVQPVGSPLSLECTVEGTSNPNLYWYRQAAGRGLQLLFYSVGIGQISSEVPQNLSASRPQDRQFILSSKKLLLSDSGFYLCAWSVGQGNGYTFGSGTRLTVV.

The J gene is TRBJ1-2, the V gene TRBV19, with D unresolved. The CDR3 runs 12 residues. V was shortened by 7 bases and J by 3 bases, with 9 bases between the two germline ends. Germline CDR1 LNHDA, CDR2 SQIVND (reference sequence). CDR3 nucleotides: TGTGCCAGTACCTCAACTTACTATGGCTACACCTTC. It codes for CASTSTYYGYTF.

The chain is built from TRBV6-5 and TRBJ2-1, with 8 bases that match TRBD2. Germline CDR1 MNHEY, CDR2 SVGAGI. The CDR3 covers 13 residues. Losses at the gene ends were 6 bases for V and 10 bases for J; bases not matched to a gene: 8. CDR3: CASRSRLATEQFF. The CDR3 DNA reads TGTGCCAGCAGATCCCGACTAGCGACAGAGCAGTTCTTC.

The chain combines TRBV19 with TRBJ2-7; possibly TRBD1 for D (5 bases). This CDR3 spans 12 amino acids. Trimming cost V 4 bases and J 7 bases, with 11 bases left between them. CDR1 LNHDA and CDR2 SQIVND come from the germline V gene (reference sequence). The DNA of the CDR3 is TGTGCCAGTAGTACAACATGGACAGAGCAGTACTTC. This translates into CASSTTWTEQYF.

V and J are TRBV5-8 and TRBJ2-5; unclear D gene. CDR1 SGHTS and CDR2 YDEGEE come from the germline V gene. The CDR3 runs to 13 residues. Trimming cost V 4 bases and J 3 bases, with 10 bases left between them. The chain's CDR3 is CASSGLAEETQYF. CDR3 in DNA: TGTGCCAGCAGCGGCTTGGCGGAAGAGACCCAGTACTTC.

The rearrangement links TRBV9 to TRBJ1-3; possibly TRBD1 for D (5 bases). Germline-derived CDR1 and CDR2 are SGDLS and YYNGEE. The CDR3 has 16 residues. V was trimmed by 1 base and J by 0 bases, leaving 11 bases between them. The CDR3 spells CASSVQGYPSGNTIYF. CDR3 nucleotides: TGTGCCAGCAGCGTACAGGGTTATCCCTCTGGAAACACCATATATTTT. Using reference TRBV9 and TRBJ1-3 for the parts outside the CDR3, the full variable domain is DSGVTQTPKHLITATGQRVTLRCSPRSGDLSVYWYQQSLDQGLQFLIQYYNGEERAKGNILERFSAQQFPDLHSELNLSSLELGDSALYFCASSVQGYPSGNTIYFGEGSWLTVV.

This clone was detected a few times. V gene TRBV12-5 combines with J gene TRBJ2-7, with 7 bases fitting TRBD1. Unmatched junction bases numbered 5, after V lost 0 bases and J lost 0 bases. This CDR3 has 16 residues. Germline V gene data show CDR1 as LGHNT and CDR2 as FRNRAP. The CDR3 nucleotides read TGTGCTAGTGGTTTGGTTGACAGGGACATCTCCTACGAGCAGTACTTC. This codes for CASGLVDRDISYEQYF.

In DNA, the CDR3 is TGTGCCAGCTCACCGATCCGCGAATACACAGATACGCAGTATTTT. Its translation is CASSPIREYTDTQYF. The chain carries TRBV18 and TRBJ2-3; D remains unclear. The CDR3 runs 15 residues. V lost 3 bases and J lost 2, with 12 bases in between. CDR1 is KGHSH, CDR2 LQKENI, per germline.

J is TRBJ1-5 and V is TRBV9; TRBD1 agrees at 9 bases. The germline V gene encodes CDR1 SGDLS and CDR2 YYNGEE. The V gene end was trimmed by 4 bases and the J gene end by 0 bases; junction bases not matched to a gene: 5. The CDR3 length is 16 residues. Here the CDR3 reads CASSSGQGHSNQPQHF. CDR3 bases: TGTGCCAGCAGCTCAGGACAGGGGCATAGCAATCAGCCCCAGCATTTT.

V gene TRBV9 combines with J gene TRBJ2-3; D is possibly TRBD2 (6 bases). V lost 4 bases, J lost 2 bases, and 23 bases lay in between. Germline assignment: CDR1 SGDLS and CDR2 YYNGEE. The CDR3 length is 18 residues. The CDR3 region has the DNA TGTGCCAGCAGCCCCCAGTCGGACTATCCTATTCCCACAGATACGCAGTATTTT. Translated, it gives CASSPQSDYPIPTDTQYF.

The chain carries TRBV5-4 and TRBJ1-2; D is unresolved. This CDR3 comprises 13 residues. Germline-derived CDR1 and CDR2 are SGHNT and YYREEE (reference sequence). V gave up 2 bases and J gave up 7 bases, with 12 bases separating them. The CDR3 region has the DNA TGTGCCAGCAGCTTCGTTCCGTCCCTTGGCTACACCTTC. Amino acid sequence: CASSFVPSLGYTF.

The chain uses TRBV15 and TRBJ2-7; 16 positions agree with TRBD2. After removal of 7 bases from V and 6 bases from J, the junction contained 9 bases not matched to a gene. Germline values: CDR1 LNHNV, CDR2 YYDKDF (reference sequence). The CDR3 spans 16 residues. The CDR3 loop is CATNMGLAGGPGEQYF. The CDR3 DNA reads TGTGCCACCAACATGGGACTAGCGGGAGGGCCTGGCGAGCAGTACTTC.

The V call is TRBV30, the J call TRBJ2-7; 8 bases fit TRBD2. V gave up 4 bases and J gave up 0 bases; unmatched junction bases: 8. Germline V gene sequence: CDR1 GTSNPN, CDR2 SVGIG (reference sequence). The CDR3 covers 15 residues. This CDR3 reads CAWMFSGTISYEQYF. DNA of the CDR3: TGTGCCTGGATGTTTAGCGGGACGATCTCCTACGAGCAGTACTTC.

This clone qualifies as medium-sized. CDR3 nucleotide sequence: TGTGCCAGCAGTGAGGGCCGCAATGAGCAGTTCTTC. Translating gives CASSEGRNEQFF. The chain joins TRBV25-1 to TRBJ2-1; D is ambiguous. Germline CDR1 reads MGHDK; CDR2 reads SYGVNS. Trimming cost V 3 bases and J 6 bases, with 6 bases left between them. This CDR3 contains 12 residues.

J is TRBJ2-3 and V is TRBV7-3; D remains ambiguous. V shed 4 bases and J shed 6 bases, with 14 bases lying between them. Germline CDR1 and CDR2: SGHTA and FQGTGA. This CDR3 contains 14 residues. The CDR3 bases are TGTGCCAGCAGCTCCTCTAGGAATGTTGATACGCAGTATTTT. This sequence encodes CASSSSRNVDTQYF.

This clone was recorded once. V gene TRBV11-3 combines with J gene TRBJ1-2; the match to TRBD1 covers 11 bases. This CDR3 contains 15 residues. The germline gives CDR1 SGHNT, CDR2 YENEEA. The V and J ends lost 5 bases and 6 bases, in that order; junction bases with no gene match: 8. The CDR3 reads CASSAGTGGLNGYTF. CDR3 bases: TGTGCCAGCAGCGCCGGGACAGGGGGTCTTAATGGCTACACCTTC.

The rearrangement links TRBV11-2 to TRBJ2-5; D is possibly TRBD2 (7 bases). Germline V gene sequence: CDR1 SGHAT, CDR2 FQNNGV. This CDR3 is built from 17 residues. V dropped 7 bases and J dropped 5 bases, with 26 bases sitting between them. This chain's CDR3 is CASTPIGGGGLRETQYF. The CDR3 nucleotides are TGTGCCAGCACCCCTATCGGAGGGGGGGGGCTCAGGGAGACCCAGTACTTC.

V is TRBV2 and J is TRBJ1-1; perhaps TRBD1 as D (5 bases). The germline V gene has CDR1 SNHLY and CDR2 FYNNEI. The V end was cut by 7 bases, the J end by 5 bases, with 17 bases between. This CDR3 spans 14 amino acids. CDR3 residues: CASITGRGETEAFF. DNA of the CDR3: TGTGCCAGCATCACGGGACGGGGGGAAACTGAAGCTTTCTTT. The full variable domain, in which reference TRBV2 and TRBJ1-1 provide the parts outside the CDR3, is EPEVTQTPSHQVTQMGQEVILRCVPISNHLYFYWYRQILGQKVEFLVSFYNNEISEKSEIFDDQFSVERPDGSNFTLKIRSTKLEDSAMYFCASITGRGETEAFFGQGTRLTVV.

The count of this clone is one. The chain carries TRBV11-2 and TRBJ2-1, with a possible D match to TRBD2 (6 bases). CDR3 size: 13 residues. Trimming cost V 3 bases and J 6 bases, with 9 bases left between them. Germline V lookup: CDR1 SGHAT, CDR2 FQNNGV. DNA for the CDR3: TGTGCCAGCAGCTTTTCAGCGGGCAATGAGCAGTTCTTC. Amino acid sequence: CASSFSAGNEQFF.

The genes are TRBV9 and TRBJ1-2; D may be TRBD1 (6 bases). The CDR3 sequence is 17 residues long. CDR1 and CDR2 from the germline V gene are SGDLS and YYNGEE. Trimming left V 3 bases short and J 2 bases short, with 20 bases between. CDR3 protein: CASSASQTGSRNYGYTF. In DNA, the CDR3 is TGTGCCAGCAGCGCCTCCCAAACAGGGTCTAGGAACTATGGCTACACCTTC.

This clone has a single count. CDR3 coding DNA: TGTGCCGCCGAGGGGGTAACCGGGGAGCTGTTTTTT. Translating it yields CAAEGVTGELFF. The chain employs TRBV10-3 and TRBJ2-2; maybe TRBD1 (6 bases). Germline-derived CDR1 and CDR2 are ENHRY and SYGVKD. V was shortened by 11 bases and J by 5 bases, with 12 bases between the two germline ends. The CDR3 runs 12 residues.